Listed below are T cell receptor beta chains from one sample, sequenced in a study of T-cell memory formation after mild COVID-19. TCRdb re-called the 5' RACE reads through MiXCR, storing one row per CDR3 protein. Here the sample spans 350,000 to 450,000 distinct CDR3 sequences, roughly an eighth being singletons. What was sequenced was PBMCs or a T cell subset sorted from them (not recorded which). The receptors were sampled from a man aged 18 to 35 who had mild COVID-19 (a few samples of this study predate the infection). Cell type and time point are not known. The CDR3 runs from the conserved cysteine through the conserved F or W. The order of the fields is J gene, clone size, D gene, V gene, CDR3 DNA, CDR3 protein. A D gene is named only where the DNA matches it firmly. Clone size, where shown, is once, few, many, or a class for clones that have expanded.

j_call: TRBJ1-2; clone_size: .; d_call: .; v_call: TRBV7-3; cdr3_nt: TGTGCCAGCAGCTTAAGCCTCCCGGGCAGGGGACGAGGCTACACCTTC; cdr3_aa: CASSLSLPGRGRGYTF
j_call: TRBJ2-2; clone_size: few; d_call: .; v_call: TRBV12-3/TRBV12-4; cdr3_nt: TGTGCCAGCAGTTTGGGGCAGGGGCGGATCAGGGAGCTGTTTTTT; cdr3_aa: CASSLGQGRIRELFF
j_call: TRBJ2-3; clone_size: .; d_call: TRBD2; v_call: TRBV6-5; cdr3_nt: TGTGCCAAGACGTCCCTAGCGGGGAGCACAGATACGCAGTATTTT; cdr3_aa: CAKTSLAGSTDTQYF
j_call: TRBJ2-5; clone_size: .; d_call: .; v_call: TRBV18; cdr3_nt: TGTGCCAGCTCCCAGGACATTCAAGAGACCCAGTACTTC; cdr3_aa: CASSQDIQETQYF
j_call: TRBJ2-3; clone_size: few; d_call: .; v_call: TRBV19; cdr3_nt: TGTGCCAGCATGGATCTCCGGGGGTGGGATACGCAGTATTTT; cdr3_aa: CASMDLRGWDTQYF
j_call: TRBJ1-4; clone_size: .; d_call: TRBD1; v_call: TRBV5-5; cdr3_nt: TGTGCCAGCAGCTTGGTTGGACAGGGGGTTAATAATGAAAAACTGTTTTTT; cdr3_aa: CASSLVGQGVNNEKLFF
j_call: TRBJ2-7; clone_size: few; d_call: TRBD2; v_call: TRBV27; cdr3_nt: TGTGCCAGCAGTCCCGGGGGGAACTTCTACGAGCAGTACTTC; cdr3_aa: CASSPGGNFYEQYF
j_call: TRBJ1-5; clone_size: few; d_call: .; v_call: TRBV21-1; cdr3_nt: TGTGCCAGCAGCGTCCGGGACAGGGGACCGCCCTGTAGCAATCAGCCCCAGCATTTT; cdr3_aa: CASSVRDRGPPCSNQPQHF
j_call: TRBJ2-5; clone_size: .; d_call: TRBD2; v_call: TRBV9; cdr3_nt: TGTGCCAGCAGCGTAGAAGAGGGAGGGCCCTGGGAGACCCAGTACTTC; cdr3_aa: CASSVEEGGPWETQYF
j_call: TRBJ1-3; clone_size: .; d_call: TRBD1; v_call: TRBV2; cdr3_nt: TGTGCCAGCAACCGACAGGGAACTGGAAACACCATATATTTT; cdr3_aa: CASNRQGTGNTIYF
j_call: TRBJ2-5; clone_size: many; d_call: .; v_call: TRBV6-2/TRBV6-3; cdr3_nt: TGTGCCAGCTCTCCCGGTGAAGAGACCCAGTACTTC; cdr3_aa: CASSPGEETQYF
j_call: TRBJ1-2; clone_size: few; d_call: .; v_call: TRBV6-5; cdr3_nt: TGTGCCAGCAGTTACCTCCCCAGTAACTATGGCTACACCTTC; cdr3_aa: CASSYLPSNYGYTF
j_call: TRBJ1-1; clone_size: .; d_call: TRBD1; v_call: TRBV6-5; cdr3_nt: TGTGCCAGCAGTTACGGACAGGGGACTGAAGCTTTCTTT; cdr3_aa: CASSYGQGTEAFF
j_call: TRBJ2-1; clone_size: .; d_call: .; v_call: TRBV5-1; cdr3_nt: TGCGCCAGCAGCTACGACGGTAATGAGCAGTTCTTC; cdr3_aa: CASSYDGNEQFF
j_call: TRBJ2-1; clone_size: .; d_call: TRBD2; v_call: TRBV7-2; cdr3_nt: TGTGCCAGCAGCTCCCCGCCGGGACTAGCGACTGGGCAGTTCTTC; cdr3_aa: CASSSPPGLATGQFF
j_call: TRBJ1-3; clone_size: .; d_call: TRBD1; v_call: TRBV2; cdr3_nt: TGTGCCAGCAGTGAAGTTCGGACAGGTACCCGGATATATTTT; cdr3_aa: CASSEVRTGTRIYF
j_call: TRBJ2-1; clone_size: .; d_call: .; v_call: TRBV7-2; cdr3_nt: TGTGCCAGCAGCTTTACCCGCGGGGAGATCTACAATGAGCAGTTCTTC; cdr3_aa: CASSFTRGEIYNEQFF
j_call: TRBJ2-1; clone_size: .; d_call: .; v_call: TRBV29-1; cdr3_nt: TGCAGCGTTGAAGATGGGTCATTTTACAATGAGCAGTTCTTC; cdr3_aa: CSVEDGSFYNEQFF
j_call: TRBJ2-3; clone_size: few; d_call: .; v_call: TRBV7-9; cdr3_nt: TGTGCCAGCAGCTTTTGGGGCCCGACAGATACGCAGTATTTT; cdr3_aa: CASSFWGPTDTQYF
j_call: TRBJ2-5; clone_size: .; d_call: TRBD2; v_call: TRBV9; cdr3_nt: TGTGCCAGCAGCGTCGGGACTAGCGGGGGGCCCAGGGAGACCCAGTACTTC; cdr3_aa: CASSVGTSGGPRETQYF
j_call: TRBJ2-2; clone_size: .; d_call: .; v_call: TRBV20-1; cdr3_nt: TGCAGTGCTAGAGCCCCGCAAACCGGGGAGCTGTTTTTT; cdr3_aa: CSARAPQTGELFF
j_call: TRBJ2-1; clone_size: few; d_call: .; v_call: TRBV2; cdr3_nt: TGTGCCAGCAGTGTTGGGGGTGATGAGCAGTTCTTC; cdr3_aa: CASSVGGDEQFF
j_call: TRBJ2-3; clone_size: .; d_call: .; v_call: TRBV7-9; cdr3_nt: TGTGCCAGCAGCTTATCTTGGGCGGGGGATACGCAGTATTTT; cdr3_aa: CASSLSWAGDTQYF
j_call: TRBJ2-3; clone_size: many; d_call: TRBD2; v_call: TRBV3-1; cdr3_nt: TGTGCCAGCAGCCAAGCTAGCGGGGGGTTCACAGATACGCAGTATTTT; cdr3_aa: CASSQASGGFTDTQYF
j_call: TRBJ2-2; clone_size: few; d_call: .; v_call: TRBV2; cdr3_nt: TGTGCCAGCAGTGTCCAGGGGACAAACACCGGGGAGCTGTTTTTT; cdr3_aa: CASSVQGTNTGELFF
j_call: TRBJ2-2; clone_size: few; d_call: .; v_call: TRBV7-7; cdr3_nt: TGTGCCAGCAGACCTAGTGGCACCGGGGAGCTGTTTTTT; cdr3_aa: CASRPSGTGELFF
j_call: TRBJ1-3; clone_size: .; d_call: .; v_call: TRBV15; cdr3_nt: TGTGCCACCAGCATTCTCCATGGGGTCGGAAACACCATATATTTT; cdr3_aa: CATSILHGVGNTIYF
j_call: TRBJ1-2; clone_size: .; d_call: .; v_call: TRBV6-1; cdr3_nt: TGTGCCAGCAGTGAAATGCCTCGACGTTATGGCTACACCTTC; cdr3_aa: CASSEMPRRYGYTF
j_call: TRBJ2-7; clone_size: .; d_call: .; v_call: TRBV12-3/TRBV12-4; cdr3_nt: TGTGCCAGCAGTTCCCAAGGGGTTCGCTACGAGCAGTACTTC; cdr3_aa: CASSSQGVRYEQYF
j_call: TRBJ1-1; clone_size: .; d_call: .; v_call: TRBV6-5; cdr3_nt: TGTGCCAGCAAACAGACGAACACTGAAGCTTTCTTT; cdr3_aa: CASKQTNTEAFF
j_call: TRBJ1-1; clone_size: many; d_call: .; v_call: TRBV27; cdr3_nt: TGTGCCAGCAGCCCCTCCCGCCGGGACAAGAACACTGAAGCTTTCTTT; cdr3_aa: CASSPSRRDKNTEAFF
j_call: TRBJ2-3; clone_size: few; d_call: .; v_call: TRBV19; cdr3_nt: TGTGCCAGTAGCAAAGGGATTTCCACAGATACGCAGTATTTT; cdr3_aa: CASSKGISTDTQYF
j_call: TRBJ2-2; clone_size: few; d_call: TRBD1; v_call: TRBV10-2; cdr3_nt: TGCGCCAGCAGTGAGGGACAGGGGGCTATCGGGGAGCTGTTTTTT; cdr3_aa: CASSEGQGAIGELFF
j_call: TRBJ2-1; clone_size: .; d_call: TRBD2; v_call: TRBV14; cdr3_nt: TGTGCCAGCAGCCGACTAGCGGGGATTTACAATGAGCAGTTCTTC; cdr3_aa: CASSRLAGIYNEQFF
j_call: TRBJ1-2; clone_size: .; d_call: TRBD1; v_call: TRBV7-2; cdr3_nt: TGTGCCAGCAGCTGGACCGGGACAGGGAACTATGGCTACACCTTC; cdr3_aa: CASSWTGTGNYGYTF
j_call: TRBJ1-1; clone_size: many; d_call: TRBD1; v_call: TRBV6-5; cdr3_nt: TGTGCCAGCGGGAGAGACAGGGGGAACACTGAAGCTTTCTTT; cdr3_aa: CASGRDRGNTEAFF
j_call: TRBJ2-1; clone_size: .; d_call: .; v_call: TRBV29-1; cdr3_nt: TGCAGCGTTTTGATGTTAGGGGGGGTTGAGCAGTTCTTC; cdr3_aa: CSVLMLGGVEQFF
j_call: TRBJ2-2; clone_size: .; d_call: .; v_call: TRBV7-8; cdr3_nt: TGTGCCAGCAGCAAGGGACTTAACACCGGGGAGCTGTTTTTT; cdr3_aa: CASSKGLNTGELFF
j_call: TRBJ2-1; clone_size: few; d_call: .; v_call: TRBV7-2; cdr3_nt: TGTGCCAGCAGCGGGAGTGGAGGGGGGCGCGCCAATGAGCAGTTCTTC; cdr3_aa: CASSGSGGGRANEQFF
j_call: TRBJ2-3; clone_size: .; d_call: TRBD2; v_call: TRBV5-1; cdr3_nt: TGCGCCAGCAGCTTGGCGACTAGCGGGTACACAGATACGCAGTATTTT; cdr3_aa: CASSLATSGYTDTQYF
j_call: TRBJ1-5; clone_size: few; d_call: TRBD1; v_call: TRBV27; cdr3_nt: TGTGCCAGCAGTTTGTATGCAGGGGGATTCGGTCAGCCCCAGCATTTT; cdr3_aa: CASSLYAGGFGQPQHF
j_call: TRBJ1-1; clone_size: few; d_call: .; v_call: TRBV6-2/TRBV6-3; cdr3_nt: TGTGCCAGCAGTTACGAGAACACTGAAGCTTTCTTT; cdr3_aa: CASSYENTEAFF
j_call: TRBJ1-5; clone_size: few; d_call: TRBD1; v_call: TRBV12-3/TRBV12-4; cdr3_nt: TGTGCCAGCAGTTTAGGAGACCCGGGACAGGGGCAGCCCCAGCATTTT; cdr3_aa: CASSLGDPGQGQPQHF
j_call: TRBJ2-7; clone_size: .; d_call: TRBD1; v_call: TRBV29-1; cdr3_nt: TGCAGCGTTGAGGGGGACAGGGGTGCCTACGAGCAGTACTTC; cdr3_aa: CSVEGDRGAYEQYF
j_call: TRBJ1-6; clone_size: few; d_call: .; v_call: TRBV11-2; cdr3_nt: TGTGCCAGCAGCTTTCGGGAGGTTTGGAATTCACCCCTCCACTTT; cdr3_aa: CASSFREVWNSPLHF
j_call: TRBJ2-3; clone_size: .; d_call: .; v_call: TRBV7-9; cdr3_nt: TGTGCCAGCAGCCCACGGGGCCACCTAAGCACAGATACGCAGTATTTT; cdr3_aa: CASSPRGHLSTDTQYF
j_call: TRBJ2-5; clone_size: .; d_call: .; v_call: TRBV20-1; cdr3_nt: TGCAGTGCTAGAGACCCTGACGGGGGCAGGGAGACCCAGTACTTC; cdr3_aa: CSARDPDGGRETQYF
j_call: TRBJ1-2; clone_size: .; d_call: .; v_call: TRBV7-2; cdr3_nt: TGTGCCAGCAACCCTACGACAGCGAGCTATGGCTACACCTTC; cdr3_aa: CASNPTTASYGYTF
j_call: TRBJ2-3; clone_size: .; d_call: TRBD2; v_call: TRBV13; cdr3_nt: TGTGCCAGCAGCCTCATAAGGACTAGCGCGGATACGCAGTATTTT; cdr3_aa: CASSLIRTSADTQYF
j_call: TRBJ2-1; clone_size: .; d_call: .; v_call: TRBV15; cdr3_nt: TGTGCCACCAGCAGAGACTTGTATGGGCAGTTCTTC; cdr3_aa: CATSRDLYGQFF
j_call: TRBJ1-1; clone_size: .; d_call: .; v_call: TRBV4-3; cdr3_nt: TGCGCCAGCAGCCAAGATATTGGGTGGAGAGATACTGAAGCTTTCTTT; cdr3_aa: CASSQDIGWRDTEAFF
j_call: TRBJ2-2; clone_size: .; d_call: .; v_call: TRBV19; cdr3_nt: TGTGCCAGCGGTGGGAACGGGGAGCTGTTTTTT; cdr3_aa: CASGGNGELFF
j_call: TRBJ1-2; clone_size: .; d_call: .; v_call: TRBV20-1; cdr3_nt: TGCAGTGCTAGAGGCAGGGACTATGGCTACACCTTC; cdr3_aa: CSARGRDYGYTF